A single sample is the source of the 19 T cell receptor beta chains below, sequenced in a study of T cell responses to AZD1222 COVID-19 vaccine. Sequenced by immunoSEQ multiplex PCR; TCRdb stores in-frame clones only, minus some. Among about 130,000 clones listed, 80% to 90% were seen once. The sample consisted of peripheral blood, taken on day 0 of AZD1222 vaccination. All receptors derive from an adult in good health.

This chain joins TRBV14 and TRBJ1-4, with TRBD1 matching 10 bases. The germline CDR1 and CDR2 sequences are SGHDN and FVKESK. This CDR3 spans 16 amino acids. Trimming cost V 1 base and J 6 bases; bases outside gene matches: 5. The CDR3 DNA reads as TGTGCCAGCAGCCAAGCGGGACAGGGGTGGGATGAAAAACTGTTTTTT. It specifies CASSQAGQGWDEKLFF.

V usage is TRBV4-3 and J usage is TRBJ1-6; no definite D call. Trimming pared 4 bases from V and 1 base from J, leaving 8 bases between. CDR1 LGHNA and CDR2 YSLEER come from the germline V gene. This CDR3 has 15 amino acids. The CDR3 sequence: CASSPSRSYNSPLHF. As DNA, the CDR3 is TGCGCCAGCAGCCCTAGTCGTTCCTATAATTCACCCCTCCACTTT.

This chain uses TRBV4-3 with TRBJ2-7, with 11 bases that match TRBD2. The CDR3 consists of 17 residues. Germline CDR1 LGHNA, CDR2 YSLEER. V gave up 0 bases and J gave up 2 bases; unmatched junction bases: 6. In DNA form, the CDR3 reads TGCGCCAGCAGCCAAGAATATGGGACTAGCGGTGCCTACGAGCAGTACTTC. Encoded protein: CASSQEYGTSGAYEQYF.

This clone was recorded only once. CDR3 coding DNA: TGTGCCAGCAGCCTGGTCGGGTTCTATGGCTACACCTTC. Translating it yields CASSLVGFYGYTF. This rearrangement joins TRBV12-3 or TRBV12-4 to TRBJ1-2; D gene unclear. V lost 6 bases and J lost 4, with 12 bases in between. This CDR3 is 13 amino acids long.

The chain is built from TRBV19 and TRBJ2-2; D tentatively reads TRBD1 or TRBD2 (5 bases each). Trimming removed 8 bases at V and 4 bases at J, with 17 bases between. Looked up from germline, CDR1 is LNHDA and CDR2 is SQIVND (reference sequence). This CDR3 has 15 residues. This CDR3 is CASESGRGFTGELFF. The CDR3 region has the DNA TGTGCCAGTGAATCGGGGCGAGGTTTCACCGGGGAGCTGTTTTTT.

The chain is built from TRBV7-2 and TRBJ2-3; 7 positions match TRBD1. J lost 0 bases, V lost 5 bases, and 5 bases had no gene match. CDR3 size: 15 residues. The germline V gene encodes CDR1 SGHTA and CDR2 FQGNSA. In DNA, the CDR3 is TGTGCCAGCAGCAAACAGGGGTATAGCACAGATACGCAGTATTTT. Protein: CASSKQGYSTDTQYF.

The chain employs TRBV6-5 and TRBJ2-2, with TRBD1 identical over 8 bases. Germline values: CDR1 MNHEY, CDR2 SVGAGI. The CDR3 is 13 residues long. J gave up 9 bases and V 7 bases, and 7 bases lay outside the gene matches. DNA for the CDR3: TGTGCCAGCAATCCACCAGGGGGCCGGGAGCTGTTTTTT. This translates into CASNPPGGRELFF.

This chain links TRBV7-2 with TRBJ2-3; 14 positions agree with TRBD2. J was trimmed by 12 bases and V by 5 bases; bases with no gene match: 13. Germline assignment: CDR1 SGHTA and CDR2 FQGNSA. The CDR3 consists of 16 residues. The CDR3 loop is CASSPLPRLAGGSQYF. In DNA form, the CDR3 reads TGTGCCAGCAGCCCGCTACCACGACTAGCGGGGGGGTCCCAGTATTTT.

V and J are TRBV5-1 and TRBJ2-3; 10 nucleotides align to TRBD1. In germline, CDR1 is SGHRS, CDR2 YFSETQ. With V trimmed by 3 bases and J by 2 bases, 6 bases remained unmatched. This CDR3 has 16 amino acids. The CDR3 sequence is CASSSVDRGSTDTQYF. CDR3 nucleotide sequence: TGCGCCAGCAGCTCTGTGGACAGGGGGTCCACAGATACGCAGTATTTT. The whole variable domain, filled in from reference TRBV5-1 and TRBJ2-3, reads KAGVTQTPRYLIKTRGQQVTLSCSPISGHRSVSWYQQTPGQGLQFLFEYFSETQRNKGNFPGRFSGRQFSNSRSEMNVSTLELGDSALYLCASSSVDRGSTDTQYFGPGTRLTVL.

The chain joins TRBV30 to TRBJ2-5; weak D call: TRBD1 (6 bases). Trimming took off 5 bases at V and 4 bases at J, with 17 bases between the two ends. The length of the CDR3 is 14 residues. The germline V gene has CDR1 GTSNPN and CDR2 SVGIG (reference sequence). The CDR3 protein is CAWAPGQITETQYF. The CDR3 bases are TGTGCCTGGGCTCCGGGACAAATAACAGAGACCCAGTACTTC.

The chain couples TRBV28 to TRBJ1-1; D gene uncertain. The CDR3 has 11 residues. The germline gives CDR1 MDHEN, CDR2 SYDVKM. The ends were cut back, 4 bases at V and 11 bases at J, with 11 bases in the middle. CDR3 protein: CASSSNLAAFF. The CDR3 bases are TGTGCCAGCAGTTCGAACCTAGCCGCTTTCTTT.

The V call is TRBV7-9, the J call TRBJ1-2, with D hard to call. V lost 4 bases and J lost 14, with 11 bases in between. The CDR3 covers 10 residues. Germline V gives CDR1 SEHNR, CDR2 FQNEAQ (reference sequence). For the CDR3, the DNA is TGTGCCAGCAGCTCCTATCGTTTGACCTTC. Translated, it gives CASSSYRLTF.

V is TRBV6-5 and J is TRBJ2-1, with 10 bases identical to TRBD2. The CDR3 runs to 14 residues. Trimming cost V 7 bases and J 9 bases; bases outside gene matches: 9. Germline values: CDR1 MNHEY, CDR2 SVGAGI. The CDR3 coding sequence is TGTGCCAGCACCAAAGCGGGGGGGCTCGGTGAGCAGTTCTTC. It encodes CASTKAGGLGEQFF.

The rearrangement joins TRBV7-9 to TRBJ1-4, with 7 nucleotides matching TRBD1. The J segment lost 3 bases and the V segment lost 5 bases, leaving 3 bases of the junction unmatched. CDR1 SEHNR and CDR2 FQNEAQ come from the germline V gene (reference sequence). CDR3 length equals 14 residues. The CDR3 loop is CASSRDRPNEKLFF. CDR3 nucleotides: TGTGCCAGCAGCCGGGACAGACCTAATGAAAAACTGTTTTTT.

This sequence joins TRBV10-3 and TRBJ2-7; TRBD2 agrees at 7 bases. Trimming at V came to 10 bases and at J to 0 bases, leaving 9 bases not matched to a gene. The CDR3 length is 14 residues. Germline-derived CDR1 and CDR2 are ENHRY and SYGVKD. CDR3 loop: CATPQSGGSYEQYF. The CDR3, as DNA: TGTGCCACCCCCCAATCGGGGGGCTCCTACGAGCAGTACTTC.

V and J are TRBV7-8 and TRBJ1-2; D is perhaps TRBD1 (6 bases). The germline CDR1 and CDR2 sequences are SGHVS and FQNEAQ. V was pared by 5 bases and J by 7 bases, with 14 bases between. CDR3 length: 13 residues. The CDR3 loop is CASSQDRSFGYTF. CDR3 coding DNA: TGTGCCAGCAGCCAAGACAGGTCATTTGGCTACACCTTC.

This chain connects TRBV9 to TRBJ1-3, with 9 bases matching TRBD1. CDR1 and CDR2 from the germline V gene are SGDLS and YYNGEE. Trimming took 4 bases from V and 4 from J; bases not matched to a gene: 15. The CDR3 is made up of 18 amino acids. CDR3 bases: TGTGCCAGCAGCTCCCGGGGACCGGGACAGGGTTACGGAAACACCATATATTTT. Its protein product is CASSSRGPGQGYGNTIYF.

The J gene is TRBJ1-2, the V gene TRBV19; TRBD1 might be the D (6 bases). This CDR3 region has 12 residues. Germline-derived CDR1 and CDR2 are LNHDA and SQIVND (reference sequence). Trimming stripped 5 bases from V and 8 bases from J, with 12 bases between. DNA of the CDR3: TGTGCCAGTAGTCAGGGGATGAGAGGCTACACCTTC. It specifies CASSQGMRGYTF.

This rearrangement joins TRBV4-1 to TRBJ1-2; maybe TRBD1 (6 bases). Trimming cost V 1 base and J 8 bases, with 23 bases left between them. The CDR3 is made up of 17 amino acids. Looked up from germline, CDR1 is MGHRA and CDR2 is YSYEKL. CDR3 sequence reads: CASSQVGVGRGSGGYTF. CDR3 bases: TGCGCCAGCAGCCAAGTTGGAGTCGGCAGGGGTTCTGGCGGCTACACCTTC.